One and the same sample provided the 15 T cell receptor beta chains below, sequenced in a study of CD8 T cells in ankylosing spondylitis. MiXCR was run by TCRdb on the 5' RACE reads, yielding one entry per CDR3 protein. The table includes approximately 250,000 distinct CDR3 sequences, under 12% detected once. Sequencing input: blood, either unsorted or a sorted T cell fraction (not recorded which). These receptors came from a male donor with ankylosing spondylitis or in good health (not recorded which).

There are many counts of this clonotype. The genes are TRBV20-1 and TRBJ2-1; TRBD2 agrees at 11 bases. The germline V gene encodes CDR1 DFQATT and CDR2 SNEGSKA (reference sequence). V was pared by 6 bases and J by 4 bases, with 14 bases of the junction left unmatched. CDR3 size: 17 residues. The CDR3 spells CSADGGTSGKLYNEQFF. The CDR3 DNA is TGCAGTGCGGATGGGGGGACTAGCGGCAAGCTTTACAATGAGCAGTTCTTC.

This clonotype appeared many times. The rearrangement uses TRBV2 and TRBJ1-2, with D possibly TRBD1 on 5 matching bases. CDR1 and CDR2 from the germline V gene are SNHLY and FYNNEI. CDR3 length: 15 amino acids. Trimming removed 6 bases at V and 8 bases at J, with 22 bases between. This CDR3 is CASSSAGTLEGGYTF. CDR3 coding DNA: TGTGCCAGCAGCTCGGCCGGGACCCTTGAAGGGGGCTACACCTTC.

This clonotype was observed at least ten times. CDR3 sequence (DNA): TGTGCCAGCAGTTTAAACCAGGGGAGGTATGGCTACACCTTC. Translated, it gives CASSLNQGRYGYTF. The gene calls are TRBV12-3 or TRBV12-4 and TRBJ1-2; TRBD1 might be the D (6 bases). The CDR3 has 14 amino acids. V was cut by 2 bases and J by 5 bases, with 12 bases left in between.

This clonotype was detected many times. The rearrangement joins TRBV7-2 to TRBJ2-2; D unclear. V was cut by 8 bases and J by 5 bases, with 9 bases left in between. CDR1 is SGHTA, CDR2 FQGNSA, per germline. The CDR3 length is 12 residues. Written as DNA, the CDR3 is TGTGCCAGCTCCCTTTGGACCGGGGAGCTGTTTTTT. Its protein product is CASSLWTGELFF.

J is TRBJ1-5 and V is TRBV29-1; D not certain. Germline V gene lookup returns CDR1 SQVTM and CDR2 ANQGSEA. The CDR3 runs to 12 residues. V was pared by 6 bases and J by 6 bases, with 12 bases between. The CDR3: CSVKEGTQPQHF. The CDR3 DNA reads as TGCAGCGTGAAGGAGGGAACTCAGCCCCAGCATTTT.

The J gene is TRBJ2-7, the V gene TRBV15; 7 bases line up with TRBD2. Looked up from germline, CDR1 is LNHNV and CDR2 is YYDKDF (reference sequence). The junction had 9 bases not matched to a gene; V was cut back by 0 bases and J by 1 base. The CDR3 has 17 amino acids. This chain's CDR3 is CATSRDKKGAGSYEQYF. The CDR3 DNA follows: TGTGCCACCAGCAGAGATAAGAAGGGAGCGGGATCCTACGAGCAGTACTTC.

This clonotype has at least ten counts. The chain couples TRBV2 to TRBJ1-4; 10 nucleotides agree with TRBD1. The CDR3 has 15 amino acids. Germline V gene data show CDR1 as SNHLY and CDR2 as FYNNEI. The trim removed 6 bases at V and 5 bases at J, leaving 6 bases unmatched. The CDR3 reads CASRLGTGENEKLFF. In nucleotides, the CDR3 is TGTGCCAGCAGACTCGGGACAGGGGAGAATGAAAAACTGTTTTTT. Drawing the rest from reference TRBV2 and TRBJ1-4, the complete variable domain is EPEVTQTPSHQVTQMGQEVILRCVPISNHLYFYWYRQILGQKVEFLVSFYNNEISEKSEIFDDQFSVERPDGSNFTLKIRSTKLEDSAMYFCASRLGTGENEKLFFGSGTQLSVL.

This clonotype was found many times. The V and J genes are TRBV4-2 and TRBJ2-7; D not certain. The CDR3 runs to 12 residues. V was pared by 0 bases and J by 5 bases, with 5 bases between. CDR1 and CDR2 from the germline V gene are LGHNA and YNFKEQ. The CDR3 here is CASSQDTNEQYF. The CDR3 nucleotides read TGTGCCAGCAGCCAAGATACGAACGAGCAGTACTTC.

This clonotype was detected ten times or more. The J gene is TRBJ2-3, the V gene TRBV11-2; TRBD2 matches 8 bases. Per the germline V gene, CDR1 is SGHAT and CDR2 is FQNNGV. This CDR3 has 13 amino acids. V shed 7 bases and J 5 bases; nucleotides not matched to a gene: 5. CDR3 in DNA: TGTGCCAGCACCCACGGGAGGGGAGATACGCAGTATTTT. Protein product: CASTHGRGDTQYF. Complete variable domain (other parts from reference TRBV11-2 and TRBJ2-3): EAGVAQSPRYKIIEKRQSVAFWCNPISGHATLYWYQQILGQGPKLLIQFQNNGVVDDSQLPKDRFSAERLKGVDSTLKIQPAKLEDSAVYLCASTHGRGDTQYFGPGTRLTVL.

There are a few counts of this clonotype. The V and J genes are TRBV7-2 and TRBJ2-5, with unresolved D. The V end was cut by 5 bases, the J end by 5 bases, with 15 bases between. The V gene's germline CDR1 is SGHTA and CDR2 FQGNSA. The CDR3 is 14 residues long. The DNA for the CDR3 is TGTGCCAGCAGCCCGGTTCCGGTTCCGGAGACCCAGTACTTC. Its translation is CASSPVPVPETQYF.

The V gene is TRBV3-2, the J gene TRBJ1-3. TRBV3-2 is annotated as a pseudogene. CDR3 size: 17 residues. The CDR3 is CATSQTGAGLSGNTIYF. The CDR3 DNA follows: TGTGCCACCTCCCAAACTGGGGCAGGCCTCTCTGGAAACACCATATATTTT.

This clonotype has ten or more counts. The CDR3, as DNA: TGCAGTGCTACTCACCCCGGACCATTGGGGAATGAGCAGTTCTTC. Residues: CSATHPGPLGNEQFF. The chain has TRBV20-1 and TRBJ2-1; no firm D call. CDR1 and CDR2 (germline): DFQATT, SNEGSKA (reference sequence). Trimming stripped 4 bases from V and 7 bases from J, with 20 bases between. The CDR3 spans 15 residues.

This chain joins TRBV10-3 and TRBJ1-1; D gene unclear. V lost 6 bases and J lost 0, with 8 bases in between. The CDR3 spans 13 residues. From germline, CDR1 is ENHRY and CDR2 SYGVKD. CDR3 loop: CAIRPEMNTEAFF. As DNA, the CDR3 is TGTGCCATCAGGCCTGAGATGAACACTGAAGCTTTCTTT.

This clonotype was counted at least ten times. J is TRBJ2-2 and V is TRBV5-1, with 7 bases lining up with TRBD1. V lost 4 bases to trimming and J lost 4 bases; unmatched junction nucleotides: 16. Germline lookup yields CDR1 SGHRS and CDR2 YFSETQ. The CDR3 is 18 amino acids. As DNA, the CDR3 is TGCGCCAGCAGCGCTATCAAGTCGGACAGGACATTCACCGGGGAGCTGTTTTTT. Its translation: CASSAIKSDRTFTGELFF.

This clonotype appeared a few times. This rearrangement joins TRBV7-8 to TRBJ2-3; TRBD1 is a possible D gene (5 bases). The CDR3 has 14 amino acids. V was cut by 4 bases and J by 6 bases, with 14 bases left in between. The germline CDR1 and CDR2 sequences are SGHVS and FQNEAQ. For the CDR3, the DNA is TGTGCCAGCAGCTCATACAGGCCAGGGGATACGCAGTATTTT. Translation: CASSSYRPGDTQYF.